The text below deals with one TCR beta chain. Its antigen is unknown. This entry is derived from a study of cytomegalovirus exposure and HLA in healthy donors. Findings and caveats of the study: When analyzed later, the rates of TCR association showed variation by HLA locus, with DRB1 the most and HLA-C the fewest. The only immune exposure information that was available was CMV serostatus. The likely origin of a cluster of highly shared sequence variants was a sequencing artifact.

Germline V gene lookup returns CDR1 SGDLS and CDR2 YYNGEE. Losses at the gene ends were 5 bases for V and 3 bases for J; bases not matched to a gene: 7. The CDR3 is 15 residues long. PCR primers comprised 60 Vbeta and 13 Jbeta primers. Using immunoSEQ multiplex PCR, the repertoire was profiled, and TCRdb retains in-frame clones only, with some absent. The data show approximately 190,000 clones, 80% to 85% seen once. Donors had nominal health at sampling but likely had unrecorded immune exposures. Sequencing was performed on PBMCs. This receptor was obtained from a woman between 45 and 65 years old in good health and CMV-seropositive. The chain couples TRBV9 to TRBJ1-4; 7 positions match TRBD1. CDR3 in amino acids: CASSRLTGSNEKLFF. Written as DNA, the CDR3 is TGTGCCAGCAGTCGACTGACAGGGTCTAATGAAAAACTGTTTTTT.